This T cell receptor beta chain was captured in a study of regulatory T cells in long-lasting Graves disease. The V gene end was trimmed by 5 bases and the J gene end by 0 bases; junction bases not matched to a gene: 3. CDR1 is MDHEN and CDR2 is SYDVKM in the germline V gene. The CDR3 has 16 residues. Time point: newly diagnosed GD, antithyroid drugs for less than 3 months. From RNA extracted from PBMCs, the TCR library was made. Patients all came to the study from an endocrinology department in Xi'an, China. Arm-PCR of CDR3 regions and iRepertoire HTBI primers were used to build TCR beta libraries. TCRdb used MiXCR to reprocess the multiplex PCR reads, holding one entry per CDR3 protein. The sample lists 400,000 to 550,000 distinct CDR3 sequences, less than 20% occurring once. This clonotype was seen ten or more times. The same specimen was also included in a second study, on T cells in Graves' hyperthyroidism and ophthalmopathy. That investigation notes: Uncontrolled infection, other autoimmune disease, pregnancy or lactation led to exclusion.

This TCR was recovered from a woman aged 25 to 45 with Graves disease. The chain has TRBV28 and TRBJ2-2, with 10 bases aligning to TRBD2. The input for sequencing was peripheral blood mononuclear cells (PBMCs), taken at new diagnosis, from a patient treated with antithyroid drugs. This CDR3 reads CASSRLAGPNTGELFF. The CDR3 region has the DNA TGTGCCAGCAGTCGACTAGCGGGCCCGAACACCGGGGAGCTGTTTTTT.